The rows below give T cell receptor beta chains drawn from one sample of a study of T cell changes during pregnancy in multiple sclerosis. Profiling relied on immunoSEQ multiplex PCR, and the TCRdb table lists in-frame clones only, not all of them. The sample includes about 21,000 clones, less than 95% of them seen just once. The sequences come from CD4+ T cells from peripheral blood mononuclear cells, collected in the third trimester of pregnancy. These receptors all come from a female donor with multiple sclerosis, enrolled in a pregnancy study. The CDR3 runs from the conserved cysteine through the conserved F or W. Each record gives: J gene, V gene, CDR3 protein.

J: TRBJ2-1; V: TRBV5-4; CDR3: CASSSPSGPYNEQFF
J: TRBJ2-7; V: TRBV5-1; CDR3: CASSFGSASRYEQYF
J: TRBJ2-1; V: TRBV4-1; CDR3: CASRPGLAKKNEQFF
J: TRBJ2-6; V: TRBV19; CDR3: CASMGARTFSGANVLTF
J: TRBJ1-1; V: TRBV21-1; CDR3: CASSKVGTGGLVAEAFF
J: TRBJ2-3; V: TRBV5-1; CDR3: CASSPDRATDTQYF
J: TRBJ2-2; V: TRBV27; CDR3: CASSRDWSLSELELFF
J: TRBJ1-3; V: TRBV30; CDR3: CAWVTGLSGNTIYF
J: TRBJ2-5; V: TRBV29-1; CDR3: CSVLQGAETQYF
J: TRBJ1-1; V: TRBV18; CDR3: CASSLRTGNTEAFF
J: TRBJ1-1; V: TRBV6-5; CDR3: CASSLQGVGAEAFF
J: TRBJ2-5; V: TRBV5-1; CDR3: CASSLEAGPQETQYF
J: TRBJ2-2; V: TRBV28; CDR3: CASSLQGGYTGELFF
J: TRBJ2-3; V: TRBV4-1; CDR3: CASSQGRLAGGRPTDTQYF
J: TRBJ2-2; V: TRBV7-7; CDR3: CASSLAGHTGELFF
J: TRBJ1-1; V: TRBV18; CDR3: CASSPPTGGNTEAFF
J: TRBJ1-2; V: TRBV19; CDR3: CASSISRGVYGYTF
J: TRBJ2-7; V: TRBV7-9; CDR3: CASSRDTYEQYF
J: TRBJ1-6; V: TRBV30; CDR3: CAWSVVGRAPLHF
J: TRBJ2-3; V: TRBV5-8; CDR3: CASSLGLEVTAGADTQYF
J: TRBJ2-1; V: TRBV2; CDR3: CASSERRGGRWNEQFF
J: TRBJ2-1; V: TRBV29-1; CDR3: CSTDSDEQFF
J: TRBJ1-1; V: TRBV9; CDR3: CASSVGGAVNTEAFF
J: TRBJ1-1; V: TRBV5-8; CDR3: CASSLQRDTEAFF
J: TRBJ2-7; V: TRBV6-1; CDR3: CASSEATAWLQYF
J: TRBJ2-1; V: TRBV19; CDR3: CASSWQLGYNEQFF
J: TRBJ2-1; V: TRBV5-5; CDR3: CASSPRDRGVDEQFF
J: TRBJ2-7; V: TRBV29-1; CDR3: CSVGGGAFGEQYF
J: TRBJ1-6; V: TRBV5-6; CDR3: CASSLRQGSGSPLHF
J: TRBJ2-3; V: TRBV7-2; CDR3: CASSLRLAGAGDTQYF
J: TRBJ2-1; V: TRBV12-5; CDR3: CASGLVRDEGGYGEWQMNEQFF
J: TRBJ1-2; V: TRBV11-1; CDR3: CASSLQGADGYTF
J: TRBJ2-7; V: TRBV9; CDR3: CASSPPTGRSSYEQYF
J: TRBJ1-1; V: TRBV4-2; CDR3: CASSQGLTGGWNTEAFF
J: TRBJ1-1; V: TRBV12-2; CDR3: CASRLVPGRFTEAFF
J: TRBJ2-2; V: TRBV29-1; CDR3: CSVVTSGGPNTGELFF
J: TRBJ1-1; V: TRBV5-1; CDR3: CASSLNRGSEAFF